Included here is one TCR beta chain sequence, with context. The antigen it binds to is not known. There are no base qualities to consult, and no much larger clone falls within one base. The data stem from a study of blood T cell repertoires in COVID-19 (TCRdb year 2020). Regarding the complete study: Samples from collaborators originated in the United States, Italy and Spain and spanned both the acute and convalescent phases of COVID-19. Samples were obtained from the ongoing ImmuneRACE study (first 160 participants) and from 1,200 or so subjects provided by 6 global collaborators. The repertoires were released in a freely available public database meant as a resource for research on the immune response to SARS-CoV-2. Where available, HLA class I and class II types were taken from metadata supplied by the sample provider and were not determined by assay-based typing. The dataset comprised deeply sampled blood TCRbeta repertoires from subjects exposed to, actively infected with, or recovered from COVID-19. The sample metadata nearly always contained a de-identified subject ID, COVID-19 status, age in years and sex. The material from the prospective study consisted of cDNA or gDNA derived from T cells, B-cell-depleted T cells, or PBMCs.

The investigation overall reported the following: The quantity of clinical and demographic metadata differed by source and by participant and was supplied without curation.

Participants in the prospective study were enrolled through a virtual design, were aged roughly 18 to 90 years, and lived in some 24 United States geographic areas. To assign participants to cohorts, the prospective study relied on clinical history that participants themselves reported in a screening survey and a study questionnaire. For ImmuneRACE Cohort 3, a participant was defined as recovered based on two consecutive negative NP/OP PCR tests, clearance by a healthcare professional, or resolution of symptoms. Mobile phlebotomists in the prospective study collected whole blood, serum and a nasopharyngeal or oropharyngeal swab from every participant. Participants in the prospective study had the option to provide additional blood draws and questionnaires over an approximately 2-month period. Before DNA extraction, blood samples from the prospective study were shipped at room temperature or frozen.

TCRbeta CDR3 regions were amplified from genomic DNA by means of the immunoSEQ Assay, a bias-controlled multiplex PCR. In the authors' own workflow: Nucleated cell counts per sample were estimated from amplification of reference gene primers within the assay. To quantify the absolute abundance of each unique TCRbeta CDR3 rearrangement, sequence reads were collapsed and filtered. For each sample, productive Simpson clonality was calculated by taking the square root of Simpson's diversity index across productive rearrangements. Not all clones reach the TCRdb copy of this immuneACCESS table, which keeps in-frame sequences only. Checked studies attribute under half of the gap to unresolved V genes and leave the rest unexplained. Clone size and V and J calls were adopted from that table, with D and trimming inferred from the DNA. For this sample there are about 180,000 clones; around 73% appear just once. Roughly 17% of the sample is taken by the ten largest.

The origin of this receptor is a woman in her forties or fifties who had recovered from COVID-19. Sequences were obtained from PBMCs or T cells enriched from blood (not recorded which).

The CDR3 amino acid sequence is: CASSDFGLAGNEQYF. The nucleotide sequence is given as TGTGCCAGCAGCGATTTTGGACTAGCGGGGAACGAGCAGTACTTC. The rearrangement combines TRBV3-1 (or the pseudogene TRBV3-2) with TRBJ2-7, and 12 bases in between align with TRBD2. Including cysteine and phenylalanine, the CDR3 has 15 amino acids. This entry keeps only the CDR3 DNA: 45 bases, framed from base 1. For this chain, trimming is 5 bases at the V end and 5 bases at the J end, and the number of junction bases without a gene match is 7. CDR1 and CDR2 were assigned from the germline V gene (reference sequence) as LGHDT and YNNKEL.